The 19 T cell receptor beta chains below all came from one sample that was sequenced in a study of shared clonotypes between healthy human individuals. This table comes from immunoSEQ multiplex PCR, and its TCRdb copy is limited to in-frame clones, with some not included. This sample has 600,000 to 700,000 clones; roughly 72% occur once, and the top ten carry under 2%. The specimen sequenced was memory CD4+ T cells sorted from blood. Subset: CD45RA-negative fraction. The receptor source for this set is a woman aged 25-40 years in good health.

V usage is TRBV5-8 and J usage is TRBJ2-7, with 7 bases aligning to TRBD1. CDR1 and CDR2 from the germline V gene are SGHTS and YDEGEE. The junction had 15 bases not matched to a gene; V was cut back by 3 bases and J by 0 bases. The CDR3 has 18 residues. The DNA for the CDR3 is TGTGCCAGCAGCTCATCTTATATGCCCCGGGACAGCTCCTACGAGCAGTACTTC. Translated: CASSSSYMPRDSSYEQYF.

The chain carries TRBV7-3 and TRBJ2-1; possibly TRBD1 for D (7 bases). The CDR3 extends over 15 amino acids. CDR1 SGHTA and CDR2 FQGTGA come from the germline V gene. With 6 bases removed from V and 0 bases from J, the gap between germline ends came to 12 bases. CDR3 bases: TGTGCCAGCAGGCGGGACAGCGGCTCCTACAATGAGCAGTTCTTC. It translates to CASRRDSGSYNEQFF.

The chain employs TRBV6-6 and TRBJ2-1; D is possibly TRBD1 (6 bases). V lost 6 bases and J lost 0, with 12 bases in between. CDR3 length equals 15 residues. Germline V gene lookup returns CDR1 MNHNY and CDR2 SVGAGI (reference sequence). The CDR3 sequence: CASRNTGSSYNEQFF. DNA for the CDR3: TGTGCCAGCAGAAATACAGGGAGCTCCTACAATGAGCAGTTCTTC.

The chain uses TRBV11-3 and TRBJ2-1; D is unclear. With 2 bases removed from V and 8 bases from J, the gap between germline ends came to 7 bases. This CDR3 is 12 amino acids long. Germline V gives CDR1 SGHNT, CDR2 YENEEA. As DNA, the CDR3 is TGTGCCAGCAGCTTATGGGCAGATGAGCAGTTCTTC. Its translation is CASSLWADEQFF.

J is TRBJ2-1 and V is TRBV6-6; D not certain. CDR3 length equals 16 residues. V lost 0 bases, J lost 3 bases, and 12 bases lay in between. Germline CDR1 is MNHNY and CDR2 is SVGAGI (reference sequence). The CDR3 DNA sequence: TGTGCCAGCAGTTACTCGATAATAGGTAACTACAATGAGCAGTTCTTC. Protein: CASSYSIIGNYNEQFF.

The chain carries TRBV10-3 and TRBJ2-1; tentatively, D is TRBD2 (6 bases). The V end was cut by 8 bases, the J end by 4 bases, with 12 bases between. Per germline, CDR1 ENHRY and CDR2 SYGVKD. This CDR3 region has 13 residues. CDR3 DNA sequence: TGTGCCATCCGACCGGGACTTTACAATGAGCAGTTCTTC. Encoded protein: CAIRPGLYNEQFF.

V is TRBV21-1 and J is TRBJ2-7; TRBD2 was called by the table and not checked on the DNA. TRBV21-1 corresponds to a pseudogene. The CDR3 has 17 amino acids. CDR3 nucleotides: TGTGCCAGCAGCAAAGCCCGCGGGACCGCCAAAACCTACGAGCAGTACTTC. Protein sequence: CASSKARGTAKTYEQYF.

This clone was observed once. This chain links TRBV2 with TRBJ1-5; possible D gene TRBD1, 5 bases. Germline V gene sequence: CDR1 SNHLY, CDR2 FYNNEI. This CDR3 contains 16 residues. Between the trimmed V and J ends, which lost 7 bases and 0 bases, there was a span of 16 bases. The CDR3 sequence is CASTQRGSYSNQPQHF. The CDR3 region has the DNA TGTGCCAGCACCCAAAGGGGCAGCTATAGCAATCAGCCCCAGCATTTT.

The chain employs TRBV18 and TRBJ2-7; D is undetermined. V shed 3 bases and J shed 4 bases, with 10 bases lying between them. The V gene's germline CDR1 is KGHSH and CDR2 LQKENI. The CDR3 is 13 amino acids. In DNA, the CDR3 is TGTGCCAGCTCACCCATCCCAGCGTACGAGCAGTACTTC. Amino acid sequence: CASSPIPAYEQYF.

This clone has more than one count but fewer than ten. This chain joins TRBV7-8 and TRBJ2-1, with 11 bases that match TRBD2. Trimming at V came to 2 bases and at J to 6 bases, leaving 3 bases not matched to a gene. The CDR3 spans 15 residues. Germline V CDR1 and CDR2: SGHVS, FQNEAQ. This chain's CDR3 is CASSLWLAGGNEQFF. The CDR3, as DNA: TGTGCCAGCAGCTTATGGCTAGCGGGAGGCAATGAGCAGTTCTTC.

The V call is TRBV7-9, the J call TRBJ2-2, with D tentatively TRBD2 (6 bases). The CDR3 contains 17 residues. In germline, CDR1 is SEHNR, CDR2 FQNEAQ (reference sequence). Trimming left V 2 bases short and J 2 bases short, with 15 bases between. CDR3 DNA: TGTGCCAGCAGCTTAATGGAATTGACTAGTAACACCGGGGAGCTGTTTTTT. This codes for CASSLMELTSNTGELFF.

The chain employs TRBV21-1 and TRBJ2-7; the table's TRBD2 call for D was not verified on the DNA. TRBV21-1 is noted as a pseudogene. CDR3 length equals 14 residues. CDR3 region: CASRWSVSSYEQYF. DNA for the CDR3: TGTGCCAGCAGATGGAGCGTGAGCTCCTACGAGCAGTACTTC.

This clone was found a few times. V usage is TRBV27 and J usage is TRBJ2-7, with unresolved D. V lost 2 bases and J lost 2, with 10 bases in between. CDR1 and CDR2 from the germline V gene are MNHEY and SMNVEV (reference sequence). CDR3 length: 14 amino acids. The CDR3, as DNA: TGTGCCAGCAGTTTAGGAGCAGAACCCTACGAGCAGTACTTC. Its translation: CASSLGAEPYEQYF.

This clone came up many times. The genes are TRBV4-1 and TRBJ1-2; a weak D match, TRBD1 (6 bases). The CDR3 contains 17 residues. Between the trimmed V and J ends, which lost 3 bases and 7 bases, there was a span of 24 bases. Germline V gene lookup returns CDR1 MGHRA and CDR2 YSYEKL. CDR3 loop: CASSHGNYRVLMRGYTF. CDR3 sequence (DNA): TGCGCCAGCAGCCATGGAAACTACAGGGTTTTAATGCGTGGCTACACCTTC.

The sample holds one count of this clone. The genes are TRBV20-1 and TRBJ1-1; D is uncertain. There are 11 residues in the CDR3. Germline CDR1 and CDR2: DFQATT and SNEGSKA (reference sequence). Trimming left V 3 bases short and J 8 bases short, with 10 bases between. The CDR3 nucleotides are TGCAGTGCTAGTTCTAAGGGAGAAGCTTTCTTT. The encoded protein is CSASSKGEAFF.

The chain recombines TRBV6-1 with TRBJ1-5; D is perhaps TRBD1 (5 bases). Between the trimmed V and J ends, which lost 4 bases and 1 base, there was a span of 11 bases. CDR1 and CDR2 from the germline V gene are MNHNS and SASEGT. The CDR3 totals 15 residues. The DNA of the CDR3 is TGTGCCAGCAGTGTAGGGACGTGGAGCAATCAGCCCCAGCATTTT. This translates into CASSVGTWSNQPQHF.

J is TRBJ1-5 and V is TRBV19, with 8 positions matching TRBD1. The length of the CDR3 is 16 residues. J lost 1 base, V lost 4 bases, and 6 bases had no gene match. Per the germline V gene, CDR1 is LNHDA and CDR2 is SQIVND (reference sequence). CDR3 amino acids: CASSTLRGPSNQPQHF. The CDR3 nucleotides are TGTGCCAGTAGTACCCTCAGGGGGCCGAGCAATCAGCCCCAGCATTTT.

As for this clone: A much larger clone differs from this one at a single base, so this may be a read error. The same CDR3 is also encoded by other DNA sequences in this sample. CDR3: CASSVEMNTEAFF. CDR3 bases: TGTGCCAGCAGCGTAGAAATGAACACTGAAGCTTTCTTT. The chain links TRBV9 to TRBJ1-1; D is undetermined. This CDR3 spans 13 amino acids. Trimming stripped 0 bases from V and 0 bases from J, with 3 bases between. Germline lookup yields CDR1 SGDLS and CDR2 YYNGEE.

This clone was seen a handful of times. Other DNA sequences in the sample encode the same CDR3. J is TRBJ2-5 and V is TRBV7-2, with 14 bases identical to TRBD2. The CDR3 totals 16 residues. CDR1 is SGHTA and CDR2 is FQGNSA in the germline V gene. V was pared by 1 base and J by 4 bases, with 2 bases of the junction left unmatched. The CDR3 DNA is TGTGCCAGCAGCTTAGGGGGACTAGCGGGAGTAGAGACCCAGTACTTC. As protein: CASSLGGLAGVETQYF.